This note documents a single T cell receptor (beta chain) sequence. The source of the sample is a study of OX40 agonist ivuxolimab in advanced cancers. Assay used: immunoSEQ multiplex PCR; TCRdb lists only in-frame clones, some missing. Among tens of thousands of clones listed, 91% were seen once. Trimming cost V 4 bases and J 1 base, with 10 bases left between them. Per germline, CDR1 GTSNPN and CDR2 SVGIG (reference sequence). The CDR3 spans 13 residues. This rearrangement joins TRBV30 to TRBJ1-1, with no clear D. The sequence came from an adult with an advanced solid tumor such as melanoma, head and neck, liver or kidney cancer. The sample consisted of CD4+ or CD8+ T cells sorted from blood, taken in a trial of the OX40 agonist ivuxolimab. CDR3 sequence (DNA): TGTGCCTGGATCGGTTTACCGAACACTGAAGCTTTCTTT. It translates to CAWIGLPNTEAFF.